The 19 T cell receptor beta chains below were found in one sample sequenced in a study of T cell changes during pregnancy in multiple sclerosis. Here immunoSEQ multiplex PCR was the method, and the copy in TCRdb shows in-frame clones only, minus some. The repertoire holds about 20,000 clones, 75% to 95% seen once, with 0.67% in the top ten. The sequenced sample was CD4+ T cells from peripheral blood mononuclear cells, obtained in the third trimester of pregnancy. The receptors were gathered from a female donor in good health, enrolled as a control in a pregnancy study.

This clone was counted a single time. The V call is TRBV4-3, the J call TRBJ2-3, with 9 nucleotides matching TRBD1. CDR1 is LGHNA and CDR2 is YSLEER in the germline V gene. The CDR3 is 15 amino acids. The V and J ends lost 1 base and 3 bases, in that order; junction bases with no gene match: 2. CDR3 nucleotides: TGCGCCAGCAGCCAAGGACAGGGGGGGACAGATACGCAGTATTTT. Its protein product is CASSQGQGGTDTQYF.

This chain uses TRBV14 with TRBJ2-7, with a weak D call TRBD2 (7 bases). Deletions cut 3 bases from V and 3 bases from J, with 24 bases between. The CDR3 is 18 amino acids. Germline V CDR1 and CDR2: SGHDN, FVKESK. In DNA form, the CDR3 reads TGTGCCAGCAGCCAGACCCCAATGGGGGGGGGCCTAAGCTACGAGCAGTACTTC. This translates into CASSQTPMGGGLSYEQYF.

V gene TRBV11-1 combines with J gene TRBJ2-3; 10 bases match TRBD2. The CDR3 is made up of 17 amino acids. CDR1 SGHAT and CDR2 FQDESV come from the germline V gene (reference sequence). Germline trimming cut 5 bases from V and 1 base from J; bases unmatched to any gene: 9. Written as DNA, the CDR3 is TGTGCCAGCAGCCCTCGCGGACTAGCGGAGGGCACAGATACGCAGTATTTT. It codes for CASSPRGLAEGTDTQYF.

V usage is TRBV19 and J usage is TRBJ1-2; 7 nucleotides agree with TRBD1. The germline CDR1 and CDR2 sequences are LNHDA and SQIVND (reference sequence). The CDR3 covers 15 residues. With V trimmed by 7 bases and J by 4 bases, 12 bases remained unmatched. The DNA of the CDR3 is TGTGCCAGTAATTTTTTGGCAGGGGGAGCCTATGGCTACACCTTC. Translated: CASNFLAGGAYGYTF. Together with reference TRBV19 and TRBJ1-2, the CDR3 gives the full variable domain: DGGITQSPKYLFRKEGQNVTLSCEQNLNHDAMYWYRQDPGQGLRLIYYSQIVNDFQKGDIAEGYSVSREKKESFPLTVTSAQKNPTAFYLCASNFLAGGAYGYTFGSGTRLTVV.

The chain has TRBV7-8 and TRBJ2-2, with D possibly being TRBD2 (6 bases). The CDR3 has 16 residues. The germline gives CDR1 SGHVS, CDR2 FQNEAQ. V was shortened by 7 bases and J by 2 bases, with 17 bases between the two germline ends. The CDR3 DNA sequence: TGTGCCAGCACCTCTCAGCGGGTGATCAACACCGGGGAGCTGTTTTTT. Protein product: CASTSQRVINTGELFF.

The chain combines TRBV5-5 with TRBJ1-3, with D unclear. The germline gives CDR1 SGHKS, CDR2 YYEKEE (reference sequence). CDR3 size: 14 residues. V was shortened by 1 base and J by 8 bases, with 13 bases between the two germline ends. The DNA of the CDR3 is TGTGCCAGCAGCTTGTCGATCCTCGGGGACACCATATATTTT. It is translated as CASSLSILGDTIYF.

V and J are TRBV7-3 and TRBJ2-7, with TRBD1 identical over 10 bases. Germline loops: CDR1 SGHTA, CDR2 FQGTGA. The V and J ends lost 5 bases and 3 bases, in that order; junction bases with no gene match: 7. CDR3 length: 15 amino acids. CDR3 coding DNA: TGTGCCAGCAGCCAGACAGGGGGCACTATCTACGAGCAGTACTTC. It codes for CASSQTGGTIYEQYF.

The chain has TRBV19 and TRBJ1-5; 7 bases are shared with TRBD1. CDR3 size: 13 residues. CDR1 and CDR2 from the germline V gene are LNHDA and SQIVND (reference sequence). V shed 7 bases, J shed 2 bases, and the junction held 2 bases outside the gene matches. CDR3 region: CASKGQGNQPQHF. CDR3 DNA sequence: TGTGCCAGTAAAGGACAGGGCAATCAGCCCCAGCATTTT.

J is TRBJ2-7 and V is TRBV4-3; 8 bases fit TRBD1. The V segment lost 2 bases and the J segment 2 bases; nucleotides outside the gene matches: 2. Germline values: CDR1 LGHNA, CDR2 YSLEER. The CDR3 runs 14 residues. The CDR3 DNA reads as TGCGCCAGCAGCCAAAGGACAGGGCCCTACGAGCAGTACTTC. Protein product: CASSQRTGPYEQYF.

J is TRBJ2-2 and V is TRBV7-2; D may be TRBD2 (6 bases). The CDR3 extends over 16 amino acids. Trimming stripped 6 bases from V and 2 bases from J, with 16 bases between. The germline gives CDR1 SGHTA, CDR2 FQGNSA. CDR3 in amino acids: CASSPTGTPNTGELFF. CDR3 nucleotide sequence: TGTGCCAGCAGTCCTACCGGGACTCCAAACACCGGGGAGCTGTTTTTT.

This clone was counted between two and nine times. The CDR3 loop is CASSATSSYADTQYF. As DNA, the CDR3 is TGTGCCAGCAGCGCGACTAGCTCGTATGCAGATACGCAGTATTTT. The chain carries TRBV11-2 and TRBJ2-3, with TRBD2 matching 7 bases. The CDR3 is 15 residues long. The J segment lost 4 bases and the V segment lost 5 bases, leaving 9 bases of the junction unmatched. Germline V gives CDR1 SGHAT, CDR2 FQNNGV.

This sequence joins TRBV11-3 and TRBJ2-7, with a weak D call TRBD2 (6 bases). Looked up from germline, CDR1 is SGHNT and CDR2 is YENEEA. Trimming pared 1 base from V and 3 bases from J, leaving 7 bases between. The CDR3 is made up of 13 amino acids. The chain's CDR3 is CASSLVEGYEQYF. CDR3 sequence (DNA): TGTGCCAGCAGCTTAGTGGAGGGCTACGAGCAGTACTTC.

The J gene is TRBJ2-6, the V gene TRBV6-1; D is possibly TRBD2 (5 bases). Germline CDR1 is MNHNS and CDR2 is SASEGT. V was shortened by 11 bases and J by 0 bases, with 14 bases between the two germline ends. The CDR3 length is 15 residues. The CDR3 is CASQVGSSGANVLTF. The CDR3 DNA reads TGTGCCTCCCAAGTGGGGAGCTCTGGGGCCAACGTCCTGACTTTC.

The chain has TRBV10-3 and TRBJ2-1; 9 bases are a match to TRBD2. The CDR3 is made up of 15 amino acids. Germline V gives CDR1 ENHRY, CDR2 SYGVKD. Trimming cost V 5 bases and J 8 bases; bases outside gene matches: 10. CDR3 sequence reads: CAISRKAGGPYEQFF. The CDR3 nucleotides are TGTGCCATCAGTAGGAAGGCGGGAGGGCCGTATGAGCAGTTCTTC.

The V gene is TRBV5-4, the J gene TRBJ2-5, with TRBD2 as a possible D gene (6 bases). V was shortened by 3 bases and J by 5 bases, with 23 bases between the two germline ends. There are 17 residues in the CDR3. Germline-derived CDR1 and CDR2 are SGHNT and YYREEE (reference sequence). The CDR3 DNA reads TGTGCCAGCAGCTCATGGGGTTTCGCGGCAGGAGGGGAGACCCAGTACTTC. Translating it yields CASSSWGFAAGGETQYF.

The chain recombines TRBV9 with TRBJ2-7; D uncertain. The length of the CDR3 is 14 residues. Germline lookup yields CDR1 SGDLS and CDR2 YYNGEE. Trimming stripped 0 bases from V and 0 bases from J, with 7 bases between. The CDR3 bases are TGTGCCAGCAGCGTAGTGGCGGACTCCTACGAGCAGTACTTC. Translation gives CASSVVADSYEQYF.

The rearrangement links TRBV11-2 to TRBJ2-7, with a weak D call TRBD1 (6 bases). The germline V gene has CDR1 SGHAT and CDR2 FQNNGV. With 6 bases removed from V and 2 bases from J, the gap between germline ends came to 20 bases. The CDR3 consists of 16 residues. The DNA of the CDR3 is TGTGCCAGCAGTTTTAGTTCCGGACAGAGGCCCTACGAGCAGTACTTC. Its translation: CASSFSSGQRPYEQYF. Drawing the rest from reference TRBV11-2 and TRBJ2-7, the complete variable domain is EAGVAQSPRYKIIEKRQSVAFWCNPISGHATLYWYQQILGQGPKLLIQFQNNGVVDDSQLPKDRFSAERLKGVDSTLKIQPAKLEDSAVYLCASSFSSGQRPYEQYFGPGTRLTVT.

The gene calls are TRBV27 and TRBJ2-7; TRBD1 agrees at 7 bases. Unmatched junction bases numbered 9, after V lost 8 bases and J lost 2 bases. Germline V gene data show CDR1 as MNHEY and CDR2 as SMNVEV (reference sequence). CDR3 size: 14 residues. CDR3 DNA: TGTGCCAGCCAACCTATGACAGGGCCCTACGAGCAGTACTTC. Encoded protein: CASQPMTGPYEQYF.

The CDR3 DNA reads TGCAGCGTTGCGGATTCTCCGGGCACTGAAGCTTTCTTT. Amino acid sequence: CSVADSPGTEAFF. This chain joins TRBV29-1 and TRBJ1-1; D unresolved. This CDR3 is built from 13 residues. V was clipped by 4 bases and J by 4 bases, with 13 bases between them. Germline loops: CDR1 SQVTM, CDR2 ANQGSEA. The entire variable domain, with the rest obtained from reference TRBV29-1 and TRBJ1-1, is as follows: SAVISQKPSRDICQRGTSLTIQCQVDSQVTMMFWYRQQPGQSLTLIATANQGSEATYESGFVIDKFPISRPNLTFSTLTVSNMSPEDSSIYLCSVADSPGTEAFFGQGTRLTVV.